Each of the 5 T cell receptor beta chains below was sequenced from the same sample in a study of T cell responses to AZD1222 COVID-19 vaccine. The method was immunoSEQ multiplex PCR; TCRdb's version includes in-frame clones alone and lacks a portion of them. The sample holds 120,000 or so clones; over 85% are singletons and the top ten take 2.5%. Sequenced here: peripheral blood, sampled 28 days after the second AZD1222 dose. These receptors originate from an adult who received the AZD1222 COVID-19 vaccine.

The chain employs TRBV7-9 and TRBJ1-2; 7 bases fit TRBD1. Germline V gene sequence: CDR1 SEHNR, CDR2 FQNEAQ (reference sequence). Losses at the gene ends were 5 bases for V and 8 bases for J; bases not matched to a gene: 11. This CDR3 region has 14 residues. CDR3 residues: CASSRDRVSVGYTF. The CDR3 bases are TGTGCCAGCAGCAGAGACAGGGTATCGGTAGGCTACACCTTC.

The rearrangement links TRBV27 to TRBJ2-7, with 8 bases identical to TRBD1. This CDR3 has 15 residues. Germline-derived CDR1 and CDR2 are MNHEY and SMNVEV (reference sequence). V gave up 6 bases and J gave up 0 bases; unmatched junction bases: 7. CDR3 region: CASSTTGASSYEQYF. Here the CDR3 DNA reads TGTGCCAGCAGCACGACAGGGGCGAGCTCCTACGAGCAGTACTTC.

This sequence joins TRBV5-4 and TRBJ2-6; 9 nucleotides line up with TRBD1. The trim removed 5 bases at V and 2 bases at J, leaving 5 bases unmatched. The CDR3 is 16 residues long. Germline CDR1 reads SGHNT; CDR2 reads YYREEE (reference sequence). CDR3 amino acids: CASRGDRAAGANVLTF. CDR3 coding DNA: TGTGCCAGCAGAGGGGACAGGGCCGCTGGGGCCAACGTCCTGACTTTC.

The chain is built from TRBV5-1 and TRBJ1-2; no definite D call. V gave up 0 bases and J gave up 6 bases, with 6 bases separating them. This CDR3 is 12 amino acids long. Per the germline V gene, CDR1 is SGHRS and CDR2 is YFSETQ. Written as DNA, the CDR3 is TGCGCCAGCAGCTTGGCCGGGGATGGCTACACCTTC. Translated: CASSLAGDGYTF.

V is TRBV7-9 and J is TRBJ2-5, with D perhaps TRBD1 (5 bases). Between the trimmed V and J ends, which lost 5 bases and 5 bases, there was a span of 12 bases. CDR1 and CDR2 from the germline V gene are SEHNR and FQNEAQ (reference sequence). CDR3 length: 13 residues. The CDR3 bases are TGTGCCAGCAGCGCCAGGGATCGGGAGACCCAGTACTTC. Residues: CASSARDRETQYF.